A selection of T cell receptor beta chains follows, all from one sample in a study of CD8 T cells in Susac syndrome. TCRdb recomputed calls from the immunoSEQ multiplex PCR reads with MiXCR, one row per CDR3 protein. The table lists about 210,000 distinct CDR3 sequences, 95% of them singletons. The sample consisted of CD4+ T cells from PBMCs. The receptors stem from a human donor with multiple sclerosis. The CDR3 runs from the conserved cysteine through the conserved F or W. Fields, in order: D gene, J gene, CDR3 length, clone size, V gene, CDR3 protein, CDR3 DNA. The D gene is left open where the match is weak. Size is omitted from some rows. Given values are once, few, many or a class for expanded clones.

d_gene: .
j_gene: TRBJ2-7
len: 11
abundance: once
v_gene: TRBV27
CDR3aa: CASKGGGEQYF
CDR3nt: TGTGCCAGCAAGGGGGGAGGTGAGCAGTACTTC

d_gene: .
j_gene: TRBJ1-5
len: 12
abundance: .
v_gene: TRBV6-5
CDR3aa: CARGRGNQPQHF
CDR3nt: TGTGCCAGGGGAAGAGGCAATCAGCCCCAGCATTTT

d_gene: .
j_gene: TRBJ1-5
len: 15
abundance: once
v_gene: TRBV30
CDR3aa: CAWSSLTARNQPQHF
CDR3nt: TGTGCCTGGAGTTCATTGACAGCCCGCAATCAGCCCCAGCATTTT

d_gene: .
j_gene: TRBJ1-2
len: 13
abundance: once
v_gene: TRBV27
CDR3aa: CASREDLNYGYTF
CDR3nt: TGTGCCAGCCGCGAGGACCTTAACTATGGCTACACCTTC

d_gene: .
j_gene: TRBJ2-3
len: 13
abundance: .
v_gene: TRBV20-1
CDR3aa: CSAGASATDTQYF
CDR3nt: TGCAGTGCTGGGGCTTCGGCCACAGATACGCAGTATTTT

d_gene: .
j_gene: TRBJ1-1
len: 12
abundance: once
v_gene: TRBV20-1
CDR3aa: CSATSGDTEAFF
CDR3nt: TGCAGTGCTACCTCCGGGGACACTGAAGCTTTCTTT

d_gene: TRBD1
j_gene: TRBJ2-7
len: 13
abundance: few
v_gene: TRBV19
CDR3aa: CASSHRGSYEQYF
CDR3nt: TGTGCCAGTAGTCACAGGGGCTCCTACGAGCAGTACTTC

d_gene: .
j_gene: TRBJ2-1
len: 17
abundance: .
v_gene: TRBV5-4
CDR3aa: CASSYRSTGSSYNEQFF
CDR3nt: TGTGCCAGCAGCTACCGATCTACGGGGAGCTCCTACAATGAGCAGTTCTTC

d_gene: .
j_gene: TRBJ1-3
len: 14
abundance: .
v_gene: TRBV29-1
CDR3aa: CSVEVVRVRNTIYF
CDR3nt: TGCAGCGTGGAAGTTGTTAGGGTTAGAAACACCATATATTTT

d_gene: .
j_gene: TRBJ1-2
len: 14
abundance: .
v_gene: TRBV29-1
CDR3aa: CSVRWRDPSYGYTF
CDR3nt: TGCAGCGTTCGCTGGCGAGACCCCTCCTATGGCTACACCTTC

d_gene: TRBD1
j_gene: TRBJ2-7
len: 14
abundance: once
v_gene: TRBV5-1
CDR3aa: CASSLSGQAHEQYF
CDR3nt: TGCGCCAGCAGCTTGTCCGGACAGGCCCACGAGCAGTACTTC

d_gene: TRBD1
j_gene: TRBJ1-1
len: 15
abundance: .
v_gene: TRBV20-1
CDR3aa: CSAPHGQGIRTEAFF
CDR3nt: TGCAGTGCTCCGCATGGACAGGGAATAAGAACTGAAGCTTTCTTT

d_gene: .
j_gene: TRBJ2-7
len: 16
abundance: .
v_gene: TRBV6-1
CDR3aa: CASSTRRMGGSYEQYF
CDR3nt: TGTGCCAGCAGTACCCGCCGGATGGGGGGCTCCTACGAGCAGTACTTC

d_gene: .
j_gene: TRBJ2-6
len: 17
abundance: .
v_gene: TRBV5-1
CDR3aa: CASSLSGMSSGANVLTF
CDR3nt: TGCGCCAGCAGCTTGTCCGGGATGAGCTCTGGGGCCAACGTCCTGACTTTC

d_gene: .
j_gene: TRBJ1-2
len: 12
abundance: .
v_gene: TRBV20-1
CDR3aa: CSATGPTDGYTF
CDR3nt: TGCAGTGCGACGGGACCGACGGATGGCTACACCTTC

d_gene: .
j_gene: TRBJ2-5
len: 15
abundance: .
v_gene: TRBV7-9
CDR3aa: CASAPAGQRQETQYF
CDR3nt: TGTGCCAGCGCCCCGGCGGGCCAGCGCCAAGAGACCCAGTACTTC

d_gene: .
j_gene: TRBJ2-1
len: 14
abundance: .
v_gene: TRBV5-1
CDR3aa: CASSFLGLNNEQFF
CDR3nt: TGCGCCAGCAGCTTCCTCGGGCTAAACAATGAGCAGTTCTTC

d_gene: .
j_gene: TRBJ1-6
len: 19
abundance: .
v_gene: TRBV15
CDR3aa: CATSIPGSRTGLRGSPLHF
CDR3nt: TGTGCCACCAGCATCCCGGGGTCGCGAACAGGGTTGAGAGGATCACCCCTCCACTTT

d_gene: .
j_gene: TRBJ2-7
len: 11
abundance: .
v_gene: TRBV15
CDR3aa: CASGRGVEQYF
CDR3nt: TGTGCCAGCGGCAGGGGAGTCGAGCAGTACTTC

d_gene: .
j_gene: TRBJ2-5
len: 14
abundance: .
v_gene: TRBV20-1
CDR3aa: CSARDPVSLETQYF
CDR3nt: TGCAGTGCTAGAGATCCCGTTAGTCTCGAGACCCAGTACTTC

d_gene: .
j_gene: TRBJ2-4
len: 14
abundance: .
v_gene: TRBV30
CDR3aa: CAWSATLTRDIQYF
CDR3nt: TGTGCCTGGAGCGCTACTCTGACCCGGGACATTCAGTACTTC

d_gene: TRBD1
j_gene: TRBJ2-2
len: 15
abundance: .
v_gene: TRBV6-5
CDR3aa: CASRWTGTPTGELFF
CDR3nt: TGTGCCAGCAGGTGGACAGGGACCCCCACCGGGGAGCTGTTTTTT

d_gene: .
j_gene: TRBJ1-1
len: 15
abundance: once
v_gene: TRBV21-1
CDR3aa: CASNRTRGVVTEAFF
CDR3nt: TGTGCCAGCAACAGAACGAGGGGGGTTGTCACTGAAGCTTTCTTT

d_gene: .
j_gene: TRBJ2-7
len: 15
abundance: .
v_gene: TRBV5-4
CDR3aa: CASSNQDSYSYEQYF
CDR3nt: TGTGCCAGCAGCAACCAGGACAGTTATTCATACGAGCAGTACTTC

d_gene: .
j_gene: TRBJ2-1
len: 11
abundance: .
v_gene: TRBV20-1
CDR3aa: CSARSNNEQFF
CDR3nt: TGCAGTGCTAGATCGAACAATGAGCAGTTCTTC

d_gene: TRBD2
j_gene: TRBJ2-1
len: 16
abundance: .
v_gene: TRBV23-1
CDR3aa: CASSRTIAGTYNEQFF
CDR3nt: TGCGCCAGCAGTCGAACCATAGCGGGGACCTACAATGAGCAGTTCTTC

d_gene: .
j_gene: TRBJ2-1
len: 17
abundance: .
v_gene: TRBV27
CDR3aa: CASSKRDVYNSYNEQFF
CDR3nt: TGTGCCAGCTCGAAACGGGACGTATATAACTCCTACAATGAGCAGTTCTTC

d_gene: .
j_gene: TRBJ2-1
len: 16
abundance: .
v_gene: TRBV7-3
CDR3aa: CASSLVGTANYNEQFF
CDR3nt: TGTGCCAGCAGCTTGGTCGGGACGGCGAACTACAATGAGCAGTTCTTC

d_gene: TRBD1
j_gene: TRBJ1-2
len: 13
abundance: .
v_gene: TRBV2
CDR3aa: CASRAGGDYGYTF
CDR3nt: TGTGCCAGCAGAGCAGGGGGCGACTATGGCTACACCTTC

d_gene: .
j_gene: TRBJ1-2
len: 14
abundance: .
v_gene: TRBV3-1
CDR3aa: CASSQDTGRYGYTF
CDR3nt: TGTGCCAGCAGCCAAGACACAGGGCGCTATGGCTACACCTTC

d_gene: .
j_gene: TRBJ2-7
len: 15
abundance: .
v_gene: TRBV7-2
CDR3aa: CASSLATGPLYEQYF
CDR3nt: TGTGCCAGCAGCTTAGCGACCGGGCCACTCTACGAGCAGTACTTC

d_gene: TRBD1
j_gene: TRBJ2-3
len: 15
abundance: .
v_gene: TRBV27
CDR3aa: CASSDRDRGTDTQYF
CDR3nt: TGTGCCAGCAGTGACCGGGACAGGGGCACAGATACGCAGTATTTT

d_gene: TRBD2
j_gene: TRBJ2-1
len: 16
abundance: .
v_gene: TRBV24-1
CDR3aa: CATSDNLADSYNEQFF
CDR3nt: TGTGCCACCAGTGATAACCTAGCGGACTCCTACAATGAGCAGTTCTTC

d_gene: .
j_gene: TRBJ1-2
len: 16
abundance: .
v_gene: TRBV3-1
CDR3aa: CASSPDTGTSSYGYTF
CDR3nt: TGTGCCAGCAGCCCGGACACCGGGACTTCTTCCTATGGCTACACCTTC

d_gene: .
j_gene: TRBJ1-2
len: 12
abundance: .
v_gene: TRBV6-6
CDR3aa: CASTPRGLGYTF
CDR3nt: TGTGCCAGCACCCCTAGGGGGTTGGGCTACACCTTC

d_gene: .
j_gene: TRBJ1-5
len: 13
abundance: .
v_gene: TRBV20-1
CDR3aa: CSAEGSGNQPQHF
CDR3nt: TGCAGTGCGGAGGGCTCAGGAAATCAGCCCCAGCATTTT

d_gene: TRBD1
j_gene: TRBJ1-1
len: 15
abundance: .
v_gene: TRBV12-3/TRBV12-4
CDR3aa: CASRSNRGGLGGAFF
CDR3nt: TGTGCCAGCAGATCGAACAGGGGTGGGTTAGGAGGAGCTTTCTTT

d_gene: .
j_gene: TRBJ2-3
len: 13
abundance: .
v_gene: TRBV29-1
CDR3aa: CSVSHVRADTQYF
CDR3nt: TGCAGCGTTTCTCATGTCCGGGCAGATACGCAGTATTTT

d_gene: .
j_gene: TRBJ2-6
len: 14
abundance: once
v_gene: TRBV2
CDR3aa: CASTISPGANVLTF
CDR3nt: TGTGCCAGCACCATTTCCCCTGGGGCCAACGTCCTGACTTTC

d_gene: .
j_gene: TRBJ2-3
len: 12
abundance: .
v_gene: TRBV6-1
CDR3aa: CASSEMSTAQYF
CDR3nt: TGTGCCAGCAGTGAAATGAGTACGGCGCAGTATTTT

d_gene: .
j_gene: TRBJ2-3
len: 16
abundance: .
v_gene: TRBV29-1
CDR3aa: CSTKLRLAGPTDTQYF
CDR3nt: TGCAGCACGAAGCTCAGGTTAGCTGGACCCACAGATACGCAGTATTTT

d_gene: .
j_gene: TRBJ1-2
len: 11
abundance: .
v_gene: TRBV20-1
CDR3aa: CSASPTDGYTF
CDR3nt: TGCAGTGCTAGCCCCACTGACGGCTACACCTTC

d_gene: .
j_gene: TRBJ1-5
len: 15
abundance: .
v_gene: TRBV4-2
CDR3aa: CASSQDIQGIQPQHF
CDR3nt: TGTGCCAGCAGCCAAGATATTCAGGGTATCCAGCCCCAGCATTTT

d_gene: .
j_gene: TRBJ1-1
len: 15
abundance: .
v_gene: TRBV28
CDR3aa: CASSWITPRNTEAFF
CDR3nt: TGTGCCAGCAGTTGGATCACCCCGCGGAACACTGAAGCTTTCTTT

d_gene: .
j_gene: TRBJ1-1
len: 12
abundance: .
v_gene: TRBV19
CDR3aa: CATEKTNTEAFF
CDR3nt: TGTGCCACCGAGAAAACTAACACTGAAGCTTTCTTT

d_gene: TRBD1
j_gene: TRBJ1-5
len: 14
abundance: once
v_gene: TRBV20-1
CDR3aa: CSADRVNSNQPQHF
CDR3nt: TGCAGTGCTGACAGGGTAAATAGCAATCAGCCCCAGCATTTT

d_gene: .
j_gene: TRBJ2-4
len: 15
abundance: .
v_gene: TRBV3-1
CDR3aa: CASSQDSRGYDIQYF
CDR3nt: TGTGCCAGCAGCCAAGATTCCAGGGGATACGACATTCAGTACTTC

d_gene: TRBD1
j_gene: TRBJ1-5
len: 13
abundance: .
v_gene: TRBV29-1
CDR3aa: CSVAGTGNQPQHF
CDR3nt: TGCAGCGTCGCCGGGACAGGCAATCAGCCCCAGCATTTT

d_gene: TRBD1
j_gene: TRBJ1-2
len: 16
abundance: .
v_gene: TRBV2
CDR3aa: CASSESGQGANYGYTF
CDR3nt: TGTGCCAGCAGTGAGAGTGGGCAGGGGGCTAACTATGGCTACACCTTC

d_gene: .
j_gene: TRBJ1-5
len: 13
abundance: .
v_gene: TRBV29-1
CDR3aa: CSVEVGFNQPQHF
CDR3nt: TGCAGCGTTGAAGTTGGGTTCAATCAGCCCCAGCATTTT

d_gene: .
j_gene: TRBJ1-2
len: 16
abundance: .
v_gene: TRBV5-1
CDR3aa: CASSPGFTGLNYGYTF
CDR3nt: TGCGCCAGCAGTCCGGGGTTCACAGGACTTAACTATGGCTACACCTTC

d_gene: .
j_gene: TRBJ1-6
len: 15
abundance: .
v_gene: TRBV5-1
CDR3aa: CASSPRDSVNSPLHF
CDR3nt: TGCGCCAGCAGCCCGCGCGACAGCGTAAATTCACCCCTCCACTTT